This is a list of T cell receptor beta chains from one sample in a study of cytomegalovirus exposure and HLA in healthy donors. The method was immunoSEQ multiplex PCR; TCRdb's version includes in-frame clones alone and lacks a portion of them. The sample carries 95,000 to 150,000 clones, approximately 80% recorded once. Sequenced: PBMCs. Receptor source: a man aged 50-59 years in good health and CMV-seronegative. Each CDR3 is given with its conserved first and last residue. D genes are given only for firm matches. Only part of the rows carry a size: once, few, many, or a class if the clone is expanded.

size | D | J | V | length | CDR3 | DNA
NA | TRBD1 | TRBJ2-7 | TRBV7-2 | 15 | CASSPRTGIGYEQYF | TGTGCCAGCAGCCCCCGGACAGGGATAGGCTACGAGCAGTACTTC
once | TRBD2 | TRBJ2-7 | TRBV7-2 | 15 | CASSLTSGGAHEQYF | TGTGCCAGCAGCTTGACTAGCGGGGGGGCCCACGAGCAGTACTTC
few | TRBD1 | TRBJ1-2 | TRBV7-9 | 15 | CASSPGQGVNYGYTF | TGTGCCAGCAGCCCCGGACAGGGGGTAAACTATGGCTACACCTTC
NA | TRBD1 | TRBJ1-1 | TRBV7-6 | 15 | CASSPPTGLNTEAFF | TGTGCCAGCAGCCCGCCGACAGGGTTAAACACTGAAGCTTTCTTT
NA | TRBD2 | TRBJ2-7 | TRBV5-6 | 15 | CASVRLDSGGYEQYF | TGTGCCAGCGTAAGACTGGATAGCGGGGGCTACGAGCAGTACTTC
NA | TRBD1 | TRBJ1-1 | TRBV30 | 18 | CAWRAGGEVSAWNTEAFF | TGTGCCTGGAGGGCAGGGGGCGAGGTTAGCGCTTGGAACACTGAAGCTTTCTTT
NA | NA | TRBJ2-5 | TRBV27 | 14 | CASSRWGGPETQYF | TGTGCCAGCAGTCGCTGGGGGGGGCCGGAGACCCAGTACTTC
NA | NA | TRBJ1-2 | TRBV29-1 | 11 | CSVEGAYGYTF | TGCAGCGTTGAAGGAGCCTATGGCTACACCTTC
few | TRBD1 | TRBJ1-2 | TRBV6-5 | 13 | CASSGQGAGGYTF | TGTGCCAGCAGTGGACAGGGGGCCGGCGGCTACACCTTC
few | TRBD1 | TRBJ2-2 | TRBV2 | 13 | CASSRTGAGELFF | TGTGCCAGCAGTCGGACAGGGGCCGGGGAGCTGTTTTTT
NA | NA | TRBJ2-1 | TRBV19 | 11 | CASSMVGVQFF | TGTGCCAGTAGTATGGTCGGGGTGCAGTTCTTC